This TCR beta chain was sequenced in a study of blood T cell repertoires in COVID-19. Turning to the study itself: COVID-19 samples collected from the United States, Italy and Spain covered acute and convalescent phases. PBMCs, B-cell-depleted T cells, or T cells were the source of the cDNA or gDNA that made up the material.

Germline CDR1 is LGHNT and CDR2 is FRNRAP. The V segment lost 1 base and the J segment 6 bases; nucleotides outside the gene matches: 18. The CDR3 sequence is 19 residues long. The data were produced by immunoSEQ multiplex PCR, yet TCRdb's version contains in-frame clones alone and is incomplete. The sample includes 120,000 to 150,000 clones, approximately 87% of them seen just once. This chain links TRBV12-5 with TRBJ2-3, with TRBD2 matching over 8 bases. Material: peripheral blood. The clonotype was recovered from a man aged 80 or over with acute or convalescent COVID-19. The CDR3 reads CASGLGEKSGLAWRDTQYF. The CDR3 DNA is TGTGCTAGTGGTTTGGGGGAAAAATCAGGACTAGCTTGGAGGGATACGCAGTATTTT.